This TCR beta chain was recovered during a study of cytomegalovirus exposure and HLA in healthy donors. CDR1 and CDR2 from the germline V gene are LGHNA and YNFKEQ. The V gene end was trimmed by 1 base and the J gene end by 4 bases; junction bases not matched to a gene: 8. The CDR3 is 16 residues long. The PCR employed 60 Vbeta primers together with 13 Jbeta primers. Assay used: immunoSEQ multiplex PCR; TCRdb lists only in-frame clones, some missing. This table has 120,000 to 150,000 clones, 70% to 85% appearing once. Study findings and constraints: Most TCR sequences were rare, but some public TCRs occurred in many donors.

On this clone: Antigen unknown.

The V and J genes are TRBV4-2 and TRBJ1-2, with 8 bases identical to TRBD1. The sequenced sample consisted of PBMCs. The TCR was taken from a woman aged 50 to 60 in good health and CMV-seropositive. The CDR3 DNA is TGTGCCAGCAGCCAAGGGACAGGGCCTTTCGTCTATGGCTACACCTTC. Protein sequence: CASSQGTGPFVYGYTF.